This TCR beta chain came from a study of cytomegalovirus exposure and HLA in healthy donors. The study's findings and limits: Cytomegalovirus association was assigned to under 200 TCR beta chains. Despite most TCR sequences being rare, some public TCRs occurred in many donors.

Despite likely unrecorded immune exposures, the donors were nominally healthy at the time of sampling. PCR involved 60 Vbeta and 13 Jbeta primers. Libraries were prepared by immunoSEQ multiplex PCR; TCRdb keeps only in-frame clonotypes and omits some of them. The sample shows approximately 100,000 clones, around 75% of them seen only once. There are 14 residues in the CDR3. From germline, CDR1 is MNHEY and CDR2 SVGAGI. V lost 0 bases and J 7 bases, leaving 13 bases between the germline ends. A word on this clone: What it binds is unknown.

The sample taken for sequencing was PBMCs. The chain employs TRBV6-5 and TRBJ2-7; unclear D gene. This sequence was found in a woman aged 18-30 years in good health and CMV-seropositive. The CDR3 sequence is CASSYSNPRREQYF. For the CDR3, the DNA is TGTGCCAGCAGTTACTCGAATCCGCGGCGAGAGCAGTACTTC.